This entry is about one TCR beta chain. The antigen is undetermined. Researchers used 5'RACE with constant-segment primers to make TCR alpha and TCR beta cDNA libraries that carry sample barcodes and UMIs. TCRdb passed the 5' RACE reads through MiXCR, listing each CDR3 protein once. The data hold 530,000 or so distinct CDR3 sequences, with about 18% observed a single time. This specimen belongs to a study of T-cell memory formation after mild COVID-19. About the study: TCR clusters were largely donor specific. Points from the study as a whole: There was a balanced CD4/CD8 profile in clones contracting day 15 to 85, and later expanders leaned CD4+. For contracting clones, CD4+ ones sat mainly in CM and EM, CD8+ in EMRA.

The V end lost 0 bases, the J end lost 1 base, and 7 bases lay between the germline ends. CDR3 length: 14 residues. CDR1 and CDR2 from the germline V gene are PRHDT and FYEKMQ (reference sequence). V and J are TRBV13 and TRBJ2-7; D gene ambiguous. This TCR derives from an adult woman who had mild COVID-19 (a few samples of this study predate the infection). Cell type and time point are not known. Sequenced material: PBMCs or a T cell subset sorted from them (not recorded which). The CDR3 DNA follows: TGTGCCAGCAGCTTAGGGAGCCGGTCCTACGAGCAGTACTTC. Translated: CASSLGSRSYEQYF.